This TCR beta chain was retrieved from a study of cytomegalovirus exposure and HLA in healthy donors. From germline, CDR1 is SNHLY and CDR2 FYNNEI. CDR3 length equals 16 residues. V lost 6 bases and J lost 4; bases outside the gene matches: 8. The study, taken as a whole, reports: Later analysis found that TCR beta chains associated with HLA were more clonally expanded than other, equally common chains.

This clone was counted once. The antigen is unknown. Primers: 60 Vbeta forward and 13 Jbeta reverse. Method: immunoSEQ multiplex PCR; TCRdb's copy keeps in-frame clones and lacks some. The sample yields 150,000 to 200,000 clones, approximately 80% seen once. The clonotype originates from a woman in her late teens or twenties in good health and CMV-seropositive. The specimen was PBMCs. The V call is TRBV2, the J call TRBJ1-3; 11 nucleotides agree with TRBD1. CDR3 loop: CASSGTGGVLGNTIYF. The DNA for the CDR3 is TGTGCCAGCAGCGGGACAGGGGGGGTCTTGGGAAACACCATATATTTT.